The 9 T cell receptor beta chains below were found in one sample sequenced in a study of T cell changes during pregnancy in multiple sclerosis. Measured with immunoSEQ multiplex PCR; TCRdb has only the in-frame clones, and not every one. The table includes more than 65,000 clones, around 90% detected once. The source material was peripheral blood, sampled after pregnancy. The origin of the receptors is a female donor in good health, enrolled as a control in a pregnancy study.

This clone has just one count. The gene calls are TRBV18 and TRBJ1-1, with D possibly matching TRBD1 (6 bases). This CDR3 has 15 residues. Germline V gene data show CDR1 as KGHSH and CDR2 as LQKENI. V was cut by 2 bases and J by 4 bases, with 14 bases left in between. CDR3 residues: CASSPKAGDVTEAFF. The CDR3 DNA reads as TGTGCCAGCTCACCAAAAGCAGGGGACGTCACTGAAGCTTTCTTT. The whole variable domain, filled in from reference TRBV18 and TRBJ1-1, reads NAGVMQNPRHLVRRRGQEARLRCSPMKGHSHVYWYRQLPEEGLKFMVYLQKENIIDESGMPKERFSAEFPKEGPSILRIQQVVRGDSAAYFCASSPKAGDVTEAFFGQGTRLTVV.

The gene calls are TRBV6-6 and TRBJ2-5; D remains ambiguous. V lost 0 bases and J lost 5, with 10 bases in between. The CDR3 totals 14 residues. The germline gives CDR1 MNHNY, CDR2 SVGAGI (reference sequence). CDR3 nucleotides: TGTGCCAGCAGTTACTCGAGGATGGATGAGACCCAGTACTTC. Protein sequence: CASSYSRMDETQYF.

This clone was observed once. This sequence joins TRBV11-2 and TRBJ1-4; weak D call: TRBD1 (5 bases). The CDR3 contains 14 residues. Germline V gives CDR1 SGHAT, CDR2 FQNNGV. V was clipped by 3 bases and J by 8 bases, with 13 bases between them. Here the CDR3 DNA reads TGTGCCAGCAGCTTCCGGGCAGGGCCCGAAAAACTGTTTTTT. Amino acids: CASSFRAGPEKLFF.

In DNA, the CDR3 is TGTGCCAGCAGCCTAGAGGCGGATAGTCCTAACTATGGCTACACCTTC. Its translation is CASSLEADSPNYGYTF. V usage is TRBV4-2 and J usage is TRBJ1-2; D unclear. This CDR3 contains 16 residues. Germline V gives CDR1 LGHNA, CDR2 YNFKEQ. Trimming shortened V by 4 bases and J by 0 bases, and 15 bases separated the two germline ends.

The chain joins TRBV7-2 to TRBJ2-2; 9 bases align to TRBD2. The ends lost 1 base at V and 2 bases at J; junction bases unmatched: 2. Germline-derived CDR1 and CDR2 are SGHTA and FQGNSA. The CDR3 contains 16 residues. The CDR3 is CASSLGLAENTGELFF. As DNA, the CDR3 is TGTGCCAGCAGCTTAGGACTAGCGGAAAACACCGGGGAGCTGTTTTTT.

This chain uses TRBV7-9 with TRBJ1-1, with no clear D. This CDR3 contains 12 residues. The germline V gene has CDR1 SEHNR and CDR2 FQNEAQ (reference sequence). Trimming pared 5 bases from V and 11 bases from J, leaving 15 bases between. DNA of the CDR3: TGTGCCAGCAGCCCAGGAGGCACCCTGGCTTTCTTT. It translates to CASSPGGTLAFF.

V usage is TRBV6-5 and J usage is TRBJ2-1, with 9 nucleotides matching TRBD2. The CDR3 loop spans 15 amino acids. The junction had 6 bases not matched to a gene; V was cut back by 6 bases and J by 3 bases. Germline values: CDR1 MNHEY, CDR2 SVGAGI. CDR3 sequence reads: CASSPRLAVYNEQFF. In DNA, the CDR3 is TGTGCCAGCAGCCCGCGACTAGCGGTCTACAATGAGCAGTTCTTC.

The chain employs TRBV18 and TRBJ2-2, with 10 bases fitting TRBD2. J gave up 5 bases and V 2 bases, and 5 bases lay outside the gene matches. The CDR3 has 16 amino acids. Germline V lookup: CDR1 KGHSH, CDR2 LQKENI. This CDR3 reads CASSPSSGSRTGELFF. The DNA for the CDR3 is TGTGCCAGCTCACCATCTAGCGGGAGTCGAACCGGGGAGCTGTTTTTT.

CDR3 sequence reads: CASVFSFTGTEAFF. The DNA of the CDR3 is TGTGCCAGCGTATTCAGCTTTACAGGCACTGAAGCTTTCTTT. The rearrangement joins TRBV11-3 to TRBJ1-1, with D perhaps TRBD1 (5 bases). Trimming left V 8 bases short and J 4 bases short, with 17 bases between. Germline values: CDR1 SGHNT, CDR2 YENEEA. There are 14 residues in the CDR3.